This entry features one TCR beta chain sequence. Its antigen is not known. Profiling relied on immunoSEQ multiplex PCR, and the TCRdb table lists in-frame clones only, not all of them. The sample records about 24,000 clones, approximately 88% being singletons. These data come from a study of T cells in localized non-small cell lung cancer. Study-wide points: The appearance of a median roughly 58 of the top 100 tumor clones was seen in adjacent lung. Longer overall survival accompanied higher blood T cell density. It was uninvolved adjacent lung that showed the highest T cell clonality, exceeding tumor.

The CDR3 is made up of 12 amino acids. Trimming took 4 bases from V and 4 from J, leaving 6 bases between them. The germline CDR1 and CDR2 sequences are SGHTA and FQGNSA. The clonotype originates from a woman aged 40-75 years with stage III lung adenocarcinoma. The chain couples TRBV7-2 to TRBJ2-3, with D tentatively TRBD2 (5 bases). The specimen comprised peripheral blood mononuclear cells, sampled before any cancer treatment. The CDR3 coding sequence is TGTGCCAGCAGCTCTAGCCCAGATACGCAGTATTTT. As protein: CASSSSPDTQYF.